These 17 T cell receptor beta chains came from one sample sequenced in a study of graft-versus-host responses after intestinal transplantation. Their antigens are not known. The table came from immunoSEQ multiplex PCR; TCRdb's copy has only in-frame clones and leaves some out. The table shows tens of thousands of clones, with about four fifths occurring only once. This specimen was unstimulated CD4+ T cells sorted from spleen or lymph node cells, taken before transplant. The receptor set was obtained from a human donor who was the organ donor for an intestinal transplant.

This clone has only one observation. The genes are TRBV30 and TRBJ1-1, with TRBD1 matching over 10 bases. The junction had 8 bases not matched to a gene; V was cut back by 3 bases and J by 4 bases. CDR1 and CDR2 (germline): GTSNPN, SVGIG (reference sequence). The CDR3 has 15 residues. In DNA form, the CDR3 reads TGTGCCTGGAGGCGCAGCCGGGACAGGGGCACTGAAGCTTTCTTT. Protein: CAWRRSRDRGTEAFF.

The rearrangement links TRBV4-3 to TRBJ1-2, with D unclear. Germline V gives CDR1 LGHNA, CDR2 YSLEER. With 1 base removed from V and 4 bases from J, the gap between germline ends came to 16 bases. The CDR3 contains 16 residues. Written as DNA, the CDR3 is TGCGCCAGCAGCCAAGTAGCTTTGACCTGGGGCTATGGCTACACCTTC. Protein: CASSQVALTWGYGYTF.

The chain links TRBV5-1 to TRBJ2-1; 12 bases are shared with TRBD2. Unmatched junction bases numbered 2, after V lost 0 bases and J lost 4 bases. Germline V gives CDR1 SGHRS, CDR2 YFSETQ. This CDR3 spans 16 amino acids. The CDR3 loop reads CASSLDGLAGYNEQFF. DNA for the CDR3: TGCGCCAGCAGCTTGGATGGACTAGCGGGGTACAATGAGCAGTTCTTC.

The CDR3 region has the DNA TGCGCCAGCAGCCGGGGACTAGTGGAGACCCAGTACTTC. Translated, it gives CASSRGLVETQYF. This chain links TRBV5-1 with TRBJ2-5; TRBD2 matches 8 bases. The CDR3 is 13 residues long. The J segment lost 5 bases and the V segment lost 4 bases, leaving 4 bases of the junction unmatched. CDR1 SGHRS and CDR2 YFSETQ come from the germline V gene.

The V gene is TRBV6-5, the J gene TRBJ2-5; D perhaps matches TRBD2 (6 bases). The CDR3 is made up of 14 amino acids. Trimming removed 5 bases at V and 3 bases at J, with 13 bases between. Germline-derived CDR1 and CDR2 are MNHEY and SVGAGI. The DNA of the CDR3 is TGTGCCAGCAGTGAGGGGACTGAGAAAGAGACCCAGTACTTC. It yields the protein CASSEGTEKETQYF.

A few counts support this clone. CDR3 region: CASSVDRSYGYTF. Here the CDR3 DNA reads TGCGCCAGCAGTGTGGACAGGAGCTATGGCTACACCTTC. The V call is TRBV10-1, the J call TRBJ1-2; 7 bases agree with TRBD1. CDR1 WNHNN and CDR2 SYGVQD come from the germline V gene (reference sequence). Losses at the gene ends were 4 bases for V and 4 bases for J; bases not matched to a gene: 3. This CDR3 contains 13 residues.

The genes are TRBV20-1 and TRBJ2-3; D is ambiguous. CDR3 length: 11 amino acids. V was clipped by 2 bases and J by 9 bases, with 9 bases between them. The germline CDR1 and CDR2 sequences are DFQATT and SNEGSKA (reference sequence). CDR3 bases: TGCAGTGCTAGAATTGGCGGCACGCAGTATTTT. Translation gives CSARIGGTQYF.

The V gene is TRBV5-4, the J gene TRBJ1-1; unclear D gene. The CDR3 has 12 residues. Germline loops: CDR1 SGHNT, CDR2 YYREEE (reference sequence). V was shortened by 2 bases and J by 3 bases, with 5 bases between the two germline ends. CDR3 residues: CASSFGYTEAFF. The CDR3 nucleotides are TGTGCCAGCAGCTTTGGGTACACTGAAGCTTTCTTT.

The V gene is TRBV11-1, the J gene TRBJ2-5, with TRBD2 identical over 9 bases. The germline V gene encodes CDR1 SGHAT and CDR2 FQDESV (reference sequence). The CDR3 loop spans 15 amino acids. J was trimmed by 4 bases and V by 6 bases; bases with no gene match: 9. CDR3 loop: CASSPGGGGGETQYF. The CDR3, as DNA: TGTGCCAGCAGTCCCGGCGGCGGGGGGGGAGAGACCCAGTACTTC.

This rearrangement joins TRBV5-1 to TRBJ2-3; D gene uncertain. This CDR3 region has 14 residues. Germline V gene sequence: CDR1 SGHRS, CDR2 YFSETQ. V dropped 0 bases and J dropped 2 bases, with 7 bases sitting between them. The CDR3 DNA reads as TGCGCCAGCAGCTTGGAGGCCTACACAGATACGCAGTATTTT. This codes for CASSLEAYTDTQYF.

This clone was seen a few times. The gene calls are TRBV5-1 and TRBJ1-2; perhaps TRBD1 as D (5 bases). The V and J ends lost 0 bases and 1 base respectively, with 7 bases between them. This CDR3 contains 14 residues. CDR1 SGHRS and CDR2 YFSETQ come from the germline V gene. CDR3 residues: CASSLAGFNYGYTF. The CDR3 nucleotides read TGCGCCAGCAGCTTGGCAGGGTTTAACTATGGCTACACCTTC.

The chain joins TRBV7-2 to TRBJ2-5; the match to TRBD2 covers 7 bases. The CDR3 runs to 14 residues. Germline V CDR1 and CDR2: SGHTA, FQGNSA. J gave up 5 bases and V 3 bases, and 6 bases lay outside the gene matches. The CDR3 region is CASSFIAGEETQYF. The CDR3 DNA reads TGTGCCAGCAGCTTTATTGCGGGGGAGGAGACCCAGTACTTC.

The table lists this clone with a count of one. The same CDR3 also results from other DNA sequences found in this sample. The chain uses TRBV18 and TRBJ2-6, with unresolved D. Trimming shortened V by 3 bases and J by 3 bases, and 3 bases separated the two germline ends. In germline, CDR1 is KGHSH, CDR2 LQKENI. The CDR3 covers 13 residues. This chain's CDR3 is CASSPSGANVLTF. The CDR3 DNA follows: TGTGCCAGCTCACCCAGTGGGGCCAACGTCCTGACTTTC.

J is TRBJ2-2 and V is TRBV15, with D possibly matching TRBD2 (7 bases). In germline, CDR1 is LNHNV, CDR2 YYDKDF (reference sequence). The germline V and J ends were trimmed by 7 bases and 2 bases, with 14 bases remaining between them. The CDR3 contains 15 residues. The chain's CDR3 is CATTWGGPNTGELFF. The CDR3 DNA follows: TGTGCCACCACCTGGGGGGGCCCCAACACCGGGGAGCTGTTTTTT.

To note about this clone: The same CDR3 is also encoded by other DNA sequences in this sample. Here the CDR3 DNA reads TGTGCCAGCTCACCACGTTTACAAGAGACCCAGTACTTC. Amino acid sequence: CASSPRLQETQYF. The V call is TRBV18, the J call TRBJ2-5; D is uncertain. CDR1 and CDR2 from the germline V gene are KGHSH and LQKENI. CDR3 length equals 13 residues. The V end was cut by 1 base, the J end by 2 bases, with 5 bases between.

The chain combines TRBV7-9 with TRBJ2-3; D is possibly TRBD1 (5 bases). The CDR3 loop spans 14 amino acids. The germline V and J ends were trimmed by 3 bases and 4 bases, with 11 bases remaining between them. Germline CDR1 and CDR2: SEHNR and FQNEAQ (reference sequence). In DNA, the CDR3 is TGTGCCAGCAGCTTCGGACACGTCCCAGATACGCAGTATTTT. This translates into CASSFGHVPDTQYF.

The V call is TRBV4-1, the J call TRBJ1-5; perhaps TRBD1 as D (5 bases). V dropped 4 bases and J dropped 7 bases, with 17 bases sitting between them. The CDR3 is made up of 15 amino acids. Germline values: CDR1 MGHRA, CDR2 YSYEKL. CDR3 bases: TGCGCCAGCAGCCCGGGACGAGGGTGGCGGCAGCCCCAGCATTTT. Amino acid sequence: CASSPGRGWRQPQHF.